Listed here are 10 T cell receptor beta chains from one sample, sequenced in a study of T-cell memory formation after mild COVID-19. TCRdb ran MiXCR on the 5' RACE reads and lists one entry per CDR3 protein. The repertoire holds just under 150,000 distinct CDR3 sequences, with about 5.5% as singletons. Sequencing was carried out using PBMCs or a T cell subset sorted from them (not recorded which). The receptors here all came from an adult woman who had mild COVID-19 (a few samples of this study predate the infection). Cell type and time point are not known.

In this sample, this clonotype turned up a few times. The J gene is TRBJ2-5, the V gene TRBV2; D gene ambiguous. The V gene lost 5 bases and the J gene lost 3 bases, with 4 bases spanning the gap. Germline V gene lookup returns CDR1 SNHLY and CDR2 FYNNEI. The CDR3 has 11 residues. The CDR3 DNA is TGTGCCAGCAGTATAGAAGAGACCCAGTACTTC. Translation gives CASSIEETQYF.

At least ten counts were recorded for this clonotype. The DNA for the CDR3 is TGCGCCAGCAGAGTTGACGGTAGCTACGAGCAGTACTTC. This gives the protein CASRVDGSYEQYF. The V and J genes are TRBV5-1 and TRBJ2-7, with D unclear. Germline CDR1 reads SGHRS; CDR2 reads YFSETQ. This CDR3 contains 13 residues. The V end was cut by 5 bases, the J end by 3 bases, with 12 bases between. The full variable domain, its missing parts supplied by reference TRBV5-1 and TRBJ2-7, is KAGVTQTPRYLIKTRGQQVTLSCSPISGHRSVSWYQQTPGQGLQFLFEYFSETQRNKGNFPGRFSGRQFSNSRSEMNVSTLELGDSALYLCASRVDGSYEQYFGPGTRLTVT.

This chain joins TRBV6-2 or TRBV6-3 and TRBJ2-5; D tentatively fits TRBD1 or TRBD2 (6 bases each). The CDR3 extends over 14 amino acids. Trimming cost V 2 bases and J 3 bases, with 10 bases left between them. From germline, CDR1 is MNHEY and CDR2 SVGEGT. The CDR3 here is CASSYGGREETQYF. The DNA of the CDR3 is TGTGCCAGCAGTTACGGGGGGCGGGAAGAGACCCAGTACTTC.

In its sample, this clonotype was seen a few times. The chain uses TRBV15 and TRBJ2-1; 12 positions agree with TRBD2. The V gene's germline CDR1 is LNHNV and CDR2 YYDKDF (reference sequence). Trimming removed 2 bases from V and 5 bases from J; junction bases left unmatched: 1. This CDR3 spans 15 amino acids. The CDR3 nucleotides are TGTGCCACCAGCAGACGGACTAGCGGGAACAATGAGCAGTTCTTC. It is translated as CATSRRTSGNNEQFF.

This clonotype came up many times. The chain is built from TRBV12-3 or TRBV12-4 and TRBJ2-4, with 8 nucleotides matching TRBD2. The CDR3 runs to 15 residues. V lost 0 bases, J lost 6 bases, and 4 bases stayed unmatched. CDR3 DNA sequence: TGTGCCAGCAGTTTAGCGGCTAGCGGGTCAAACATTCAGTACTTC. Translating gives CASSLAASGSNIQYF.

The rearrangement joins TRBV6-5 to TRBJ2-5, with 9 bases matching TRBD2. Germline CDR1 MNHEY, CDR2 SVGAGI. This CDR3 spans 18 amino acids. Trimming took 0 bases from V and 2 from J; bases not matched to a gene: 10. The CDR3 loop reads CASSYSWISGRTQETQYF. CDR3 nucleotides: TGTGCCAGCAGTTACTCCTGGATTAGCGGGAGAACTCAAGAGACCCAGTACTTC.

This clonotype was recorded at least ten times. CDR3 DNA sequence: TGCGCCAGCAGCCACTACGCTGGACAGGGGCAAGAGACCCAGTACTTC. This gives the protein CASSHYAGQGQETQYF. The genes are TRBV5-1 and TRBJ2-5, with 9 bases matching TRBD1. This CDR3 is built from 16 residues. With 4 bases clipped from V and 2 bases from J, the junction kept 9 bases outside the gene matches. The germline CDR1 and CDR2 sequences are SGHRS and YFSETQ.

Only a few counts were recorded for this clonotype. The genes are TRBV12-2 and TRBJ2-1; no DNA check was done on the table's D call, TRBD1. TRBV12-2 is given as a pseudogene. This CDR3 is 16 amino acids long. The CDR3 loop is CASRFHRERSYNEQFF. CDR3 nucleotide sequence: TGTGCAAGTCGCTTCCACCGGGAGAGGTCCTACAATGAGCAGTTCTTC.

This clonotype was detected a few times. The chain couples TRBV7-9 to TRBJ2-6, with 10 bases matching TRBD1. Germline trimming cut 1 base from V and 1 base from J; bases unmatched to any gene: 7. The germline CDR1 and CDR2 sequences are SEHNR and FQNEAQ (reference sequence). The CDR3 spans 19 residues. The DNA of the CDR3 is TGTGCCAGCAGCTTAGGCCGACAGGGGGCGTGGTCTGGGGCCAACGTCCTGACTTTC. It is translated as CASSLGRQGAWSGANVLTF.

This clonotype was recorded many times. CDR3: CASSLISGPGSYNEQFF. As DNA, the CDR3 is TGCGCCAGCAGCTTGATCAGCGGGCCTGGTTCCTACAATGAGCAGTTCTTC. V is TRBV5-1 and J is TRBJ2-1; D is perhaps TRBD2 (6 bases). CDR3 size: 17 residues. CDR1 SGHRS and CDR2 YFSETQ come from the germline V gene. V gave up 1 base and J gave up 1 base, with 15 bases separating them.